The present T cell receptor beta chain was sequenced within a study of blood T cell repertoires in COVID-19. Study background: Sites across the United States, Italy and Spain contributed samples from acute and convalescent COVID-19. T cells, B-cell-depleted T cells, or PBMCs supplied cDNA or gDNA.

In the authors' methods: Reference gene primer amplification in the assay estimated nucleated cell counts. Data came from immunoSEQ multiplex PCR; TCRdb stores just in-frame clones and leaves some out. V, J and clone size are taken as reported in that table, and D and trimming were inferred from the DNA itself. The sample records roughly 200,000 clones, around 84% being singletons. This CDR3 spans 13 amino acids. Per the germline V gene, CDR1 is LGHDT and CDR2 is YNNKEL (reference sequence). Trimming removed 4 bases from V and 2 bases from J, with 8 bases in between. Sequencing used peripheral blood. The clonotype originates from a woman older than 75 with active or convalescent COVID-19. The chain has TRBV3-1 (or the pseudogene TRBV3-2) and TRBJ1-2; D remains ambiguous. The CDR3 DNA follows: TGTGCCAGCAGCCTAGACACAAACTATGGCTACACCTTC. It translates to CASSLDTNYGYTF.